A single sample gave rise to the 3 T cell receptor beta chains below, sequenced in a study of T cells after yellow fever vaccination. TCRdb redid the calling of the 5' RACE reads with MiXCR, one entry per CDR3 protein. The table shows a few hundred thousand distinct CDR3 sequences, with roughly 4.8% occurring only once. The sequencing used CD4+ T cells sorted from PBMCs, collected on the day of the yellow fever booster vaccination. These TCRs come from a man between 18 and 29 years old who received the YFV17D yellow fever vaccine.

This clonotype was recorded at least ten times. This chain joins TRBV5-1 and TRBJ2-3; perhaps D is TRBD1 or TRBD2 (6 bases each). Trimming took 2 bases from V and 2 from J, leaving 12 bases between them. CDR3 length: 15 amino acids. Germline assignment: CDR1 SGHRS and CDR2 YFSETQ. The CDR3 DNA sequence: TGCGCCAGCAGCTTAGGGGGGAAGATCACAGATACGCAGTATTTT. It specifies CASSLGGKITDTQYF.

V gene TRBV6-6 combines with J gene TRBJ2-7; D ambiguous. V lost 6 bases and J 4 bases, leaving 13 bases between the germline ends. From germline, CDR1 is MNHNY and CDR2 SVGAGI (reference sequence). The CDR3 loop spans 13 amino acids. The CDR3 sequence is CASSSPDSYEQYV. CDR3 sequence (DNA): TGTGCCAGCAGCTCTCCCGACTCATACGAGCAGTACGTC.

This clonotype was seen ten or more times. This chain's CDR3 is CSRGDGRSYEQYV. CDR3 DNA: TGCAGCCGAGGGGACGGACGCTCCTACGAGCAGTACGTC. This sequence joins TRBV29-1 and TRBJ2-7; either TRBD1 or TRBD2 may fit D (5 bases each). V was shortened by 8 bases and J by 0 bases, with 14 bases between the two germline ends. Germline lookup yields CDR1 SQVTM and CDR2 ANQGSEA. This CDR3 is 13 amino acids long.